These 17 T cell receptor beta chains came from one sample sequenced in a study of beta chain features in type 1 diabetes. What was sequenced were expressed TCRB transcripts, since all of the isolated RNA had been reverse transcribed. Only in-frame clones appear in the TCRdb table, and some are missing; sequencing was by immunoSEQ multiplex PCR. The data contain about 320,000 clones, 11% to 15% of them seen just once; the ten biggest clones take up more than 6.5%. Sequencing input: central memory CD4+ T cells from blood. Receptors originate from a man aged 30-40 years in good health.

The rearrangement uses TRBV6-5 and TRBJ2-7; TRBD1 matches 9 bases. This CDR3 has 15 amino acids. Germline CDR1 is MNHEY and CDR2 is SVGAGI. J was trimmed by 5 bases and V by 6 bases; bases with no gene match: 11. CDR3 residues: CASRSLGQGGHEQYV. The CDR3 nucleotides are TGTGCCAGCAGAAGCCTGGGACAGGGTGGGCACGAGCAGTACGTC.

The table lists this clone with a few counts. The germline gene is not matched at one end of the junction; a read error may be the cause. In DNA, the CDR3 is TGCGCCAGCAGCCCAAGGGACAGTAGCAATCAGCCCCAGCATTTT. Its protein is CASSPRDSSNQPQHF. The V call is TRBV5-4, the J call TRBJ1-5, with TRBD1 identical over 7 bases. The CDR3 contains 15 residues. CDR1 SGHNT and CDR2 YYREEE come from the germline V gene (reference sequence).

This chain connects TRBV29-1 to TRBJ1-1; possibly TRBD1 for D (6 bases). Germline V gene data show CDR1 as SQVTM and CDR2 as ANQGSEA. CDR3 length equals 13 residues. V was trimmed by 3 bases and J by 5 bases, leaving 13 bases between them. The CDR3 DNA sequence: TGCAGCGTTGACCGGGGGGGCGCGACTGAAGCTTTCTTT. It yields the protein CSVDRGGATEAFF.

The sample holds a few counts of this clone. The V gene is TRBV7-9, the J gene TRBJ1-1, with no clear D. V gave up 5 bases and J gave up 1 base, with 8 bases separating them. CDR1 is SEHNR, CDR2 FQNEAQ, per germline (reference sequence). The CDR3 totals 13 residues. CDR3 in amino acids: CASSPQKNTEAFF. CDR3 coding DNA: TGTGCCAGCAGCCCCCAAAAGAACACTGAAGCTTTCTTT.

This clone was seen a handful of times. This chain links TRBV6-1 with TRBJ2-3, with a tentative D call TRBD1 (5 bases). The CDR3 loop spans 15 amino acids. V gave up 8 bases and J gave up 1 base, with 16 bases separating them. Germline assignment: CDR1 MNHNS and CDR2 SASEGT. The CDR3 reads CASRLTLGGTDTQYF. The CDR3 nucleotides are TGTGCCAGCCGACTGACCCTAGGGGGCACAGATACGCAGTATTTT.

The CDR3 region is CAWSSDRTRSQYF. CDR3 coding DNA: TGTGCCTGGAGTTCAGACAGGACTAGAAGCCAGTATTTT. This chain joins TRBV30 and TRBJ2-3; perhaps TRBD2 as D (7 bases). CDR1 is GTSNPN and CDR2 is SVGIG in the germline V gene (reference sequence). This CDR3 is built from 13 residues. V lost 2 bases and J 12 bases, leaving 18 bases between the germline ends.

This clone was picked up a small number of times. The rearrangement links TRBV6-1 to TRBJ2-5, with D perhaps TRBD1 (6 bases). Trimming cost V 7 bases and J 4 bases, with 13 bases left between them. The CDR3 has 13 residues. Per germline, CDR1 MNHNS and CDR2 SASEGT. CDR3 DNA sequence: TGTGCCAGCACGGGCAGGGGACGAGAGACCCAGTACTTC. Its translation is CASTGRGRETQYF.

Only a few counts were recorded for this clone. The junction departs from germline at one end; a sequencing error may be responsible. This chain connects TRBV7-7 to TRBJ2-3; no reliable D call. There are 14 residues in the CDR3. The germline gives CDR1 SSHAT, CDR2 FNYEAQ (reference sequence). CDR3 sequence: CASSLVGRTDTQYF. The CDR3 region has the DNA TGTGCTAGCAGCTTAGTTGGCCGTACAGATACGCAGTATTTT.

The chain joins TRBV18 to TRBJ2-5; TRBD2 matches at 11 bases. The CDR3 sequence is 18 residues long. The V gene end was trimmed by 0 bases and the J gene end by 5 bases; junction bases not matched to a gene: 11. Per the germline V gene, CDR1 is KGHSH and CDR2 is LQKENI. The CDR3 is CASSPPMSSGGLKETQYF. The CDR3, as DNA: TGTGCCAGCTCACCACCGATGTCTAGCGGGGGGCTAAAGGAGACCCAGTACTTC.

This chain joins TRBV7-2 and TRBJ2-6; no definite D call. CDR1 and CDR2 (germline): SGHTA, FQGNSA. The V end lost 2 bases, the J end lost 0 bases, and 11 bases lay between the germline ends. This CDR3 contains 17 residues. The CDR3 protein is CASSLRDGSSGANVLTF. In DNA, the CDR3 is TGTGCCAGCAGCTTACGCGACGGCAGCTCTGGGGCCAACGTCCTGACTTTC.

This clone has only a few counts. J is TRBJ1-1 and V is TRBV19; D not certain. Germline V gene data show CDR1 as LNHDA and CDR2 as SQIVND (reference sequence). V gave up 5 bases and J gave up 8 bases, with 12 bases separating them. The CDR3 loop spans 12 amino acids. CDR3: CASSLLRKEAFF. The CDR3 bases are TGTGCCAGTAGTCTTCTCAGGAAAGAAGCTTTCTTT.

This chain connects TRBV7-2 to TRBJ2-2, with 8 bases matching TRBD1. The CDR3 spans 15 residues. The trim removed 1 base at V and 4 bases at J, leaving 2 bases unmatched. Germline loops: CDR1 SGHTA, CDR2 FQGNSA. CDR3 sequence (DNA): TGTGCCAGCAGCTTAGACAGGGGGGCCACCGGGGAGCTGTTTTTT. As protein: CASSLDRGATGELFF.

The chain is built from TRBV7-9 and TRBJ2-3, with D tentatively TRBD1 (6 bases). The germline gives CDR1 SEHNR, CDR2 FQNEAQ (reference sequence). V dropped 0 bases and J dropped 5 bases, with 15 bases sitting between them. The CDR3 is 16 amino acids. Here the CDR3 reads CASSLASSGAIDTQYF. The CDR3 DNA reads TGTGCCAGCAGCTTAGCGAGTTCAGGGGCTATAGATACGCAGTATTTT.

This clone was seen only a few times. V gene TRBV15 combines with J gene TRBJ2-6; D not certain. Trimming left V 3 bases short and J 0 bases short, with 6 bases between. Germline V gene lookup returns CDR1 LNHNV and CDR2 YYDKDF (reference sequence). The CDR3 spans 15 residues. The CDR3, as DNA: TGTGCCACCAGCAGGGATCACTCTGGGGCCAACGTCCTGACTTTC. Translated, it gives CATSRDHSGANVLTF.

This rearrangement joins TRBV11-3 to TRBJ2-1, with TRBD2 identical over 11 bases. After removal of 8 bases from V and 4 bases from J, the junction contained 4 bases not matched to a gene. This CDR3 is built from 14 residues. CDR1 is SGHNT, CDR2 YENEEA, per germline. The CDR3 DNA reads TGTGCCAGCGCCGGGACTAGCGGATACAATGAGCAGTTCTTC. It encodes CASAGTSGYNEQFF.

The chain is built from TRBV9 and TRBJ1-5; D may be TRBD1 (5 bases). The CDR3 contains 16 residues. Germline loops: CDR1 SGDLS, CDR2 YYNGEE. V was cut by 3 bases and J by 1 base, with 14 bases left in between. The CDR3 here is CASSGGASASNQPQHF. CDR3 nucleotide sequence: TGTGCCAGCAGCGGCGGGGCCTCCGCCAGCAATCAGCCCCAGCATTTT.

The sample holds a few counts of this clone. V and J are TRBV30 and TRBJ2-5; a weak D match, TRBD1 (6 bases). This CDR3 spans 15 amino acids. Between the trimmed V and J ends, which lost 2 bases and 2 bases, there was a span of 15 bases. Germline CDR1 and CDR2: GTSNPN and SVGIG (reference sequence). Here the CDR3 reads CAWSSTGTPQETQYF. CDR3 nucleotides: TGTGCCTGGAGTTCAACCGGGACACCTCAAGAGACCCAGTACTTC.